This TCR beta chain was profiled in a study of T cells in Graves' hyperthyroidism and ophthalmopathy. An absence of ophthalmopathy progression within 18 months meant stable Graves' hyperthyroidism. Hyperthyroidism, newly diagnosed and lasting under 2 months, affected patients aged 18 to 65. PBMCs were sourced from less than 13 ml fresh peripheral blood. Researchers took RNA transcripts and amplified the TCR beta CDR3 regions from them. The study used the HTBI primer set for a first-round RT-PCR of the TCR CDR3. In TCRdb, the multiplex PCR reads were re-called with MiXCR into one record per CDR3 protein. The sample has about 400,000 distinct CDR3 sequences; roughly 13% are singletons. This clonotype has ten or more counts. The antigen remains undetermined. Points from the study as a whole: In validation, the model predicted ophthalmopathy. These predictions came a median roughly 6.5 months before onset.

The V gene end was trimmed by 1 base and the J gene end by 6 bases; junction bases not matched to a gene: 5. Per germline, CDR1 DFQATT and CDR2 SNEGSKA (reference sequence). The CDR3 runs to 15 residues. The clonotype originates from a woman under 30 with Graves' hyperthyroidism. The chain recombines TRBV20-1 with TRBJ2-1, with 11 bases matching TRBD2. Sample: blood. The CDR3 loop is CSARALAGEVNEQFF. The CDR3 DNA follows: TGCAGTGCTAGAGCACTAGCGGGAGAGGTCAATGAGCAGTTCTTC.